Sequencing of this T cell receptor beta chain was carried out in a study of T cell changes during pregnancy in multiple sclerosis. V was clipped by 6 bases and J by 6 bases; unmatched bases: 6. CDR1 and CDR2 from the germline V gene are LNHDA and SQIVND (reference sequence). This CDR3 region has 15 residues. Measured with immunoSEQ multiplex PCR; TCRdb has only the in-frame clones, and not every one. Of over 30,000 clones in the sample, 88% were seen once. Sequenced material: CD4+ T cells from peripheral blood mononuclear cells, taken before pregnancy. The sequence came from a female donor with multiple sclerosis, enrolled in a pregnancy study. This rearrangement joins TRBV19 to TRBJ2-1; 12 positions match TRBD2. In nucleotides, the CDR3 is TGTGCCAGTAGCGATCTAGCGGGAGGGTTCAATGAGCAGTTCTTC. It is translated as CASSDLAGGFNEQFF.